This T cell receptor beta chain was sequenced in a study of T cell responses to AZD1222 COVID-19 vaccine. Study-wide points: White British donors predominated, females outnumbered males, and clonal diversity was possibly underestimated.

Comments on this clone: Its antigen is unidentified.

Clones were read by immunoSEQ multiplex PCR, and TCRdb kept only the in-frame ones, dropping some. Among tens of thousands of clones listed, over 75% were seen once. CDR3 length equals 14 residues. V was pared by 2 bases and J by 8 bases, with 18 bases between. Germline assignment: CDR1 GTSNPN and CDR2 SVGIG (reference sequence). The receptor was isolated from an adult in good health. This material consisted of peripheral blood, taken on day 0 of AZD1222 vaccination. The chain combines TRBV30 with TRBJ1-2, with D possibly TRBD1 on 6 matching bases. This chain's CDR3 is CAWSSRQALGGYTF. CDR3 bases: TGTGCCTGGAGTTCCCGACAGGCCCTAGGGGGCTACACCTTC. Using reference TRBV30 and TRBJ1-2 for the parts outside the CDR3, the full variable domain is SQTIHQWPATLVQPVGSPLSLECTVEGTSNPNLYWYRQAAGRGLQLLFYSVGIGQISSEVPQNLSASRPQDRQFILSSKKLLLSDSGFYLCAWSSRQALGGYTFGSGTRLTVV.